What follows are 23 T cell receptor beta chains derived from one specimen sequenced in a study of blood T cell repertoires in COVID-19. Measured with immunoSEQ multiplex PCR; TCRdb has only the in-frame clones, and not every one. The table includes about 54,000 clones, roughly 79% detected once. The sample taken for sequencing was peripheral blood. The source of these receptors is a woman aged 55-70 years with acute or convalescent COVID-19.

The rearrangement links TRBV12-3 or TRBV12-4 to TRBJ1-5, with TRBD1 as a possible D gene (5 bases). The CDR3 length is 13 residues. Trimming took 6 bases from V and 7 from J, leaving 13 bases between them. The CDR3 is CASRGRAGQPQHF. CDR3 nucleotide sequence: TGTGCCAGCAGGGGACGAGCGGGGCAGCCCCAGCATTTT.

The rearrangement uses TRBV7-9 and TRBJ1-1, with a weak D call TRBD1 (6 bases). There are 14 residues in the CDR3. CDR1 and CDR2 from the germline V gene are SEHNR and FQNEAQ (reference sequence). Between the trimmed V and J ends, which lost 3 bases and 2 bases, there was a span of 10 bases. CDR3 coding DNA: TGTGCCAGCAGCTTGCTACAGGGTAACACTGAAGCTTTCTTT. It translates to CASSLLQGNTEAFF.

This clone was counted once. CDR3 amino acids: CATDRRQGQNQPQHF. CDR3 coding DNA: TGTGCCACCGATCGGCGACAGGGTCAGAATCAGCCCCAGCATTTT. This chain connects TRBV19 to TRBJ1-5, with 7 bases fitting TRBD1. V lost 10 bases and J lost 4; bases outside the gene matches: 13. Germline V CDR1 and CDR2: LNHDA, SQIVND (reference sequence). The CDR3 is 15 residues long.

This sequence joins TRBV28 and TRBJ2-7; TRBD2 matches 9 bases. The V segment lost 8 bases and the J segment 1 base; nucleotides outside the gene matches: 3. Germline assignment: CDR1 MDHEN and CDR2 SYDVKM. This CDR3 has 13 residues. The CDR3 loop is CASGTSPSYEQYF. CDR3 coding DNA: TGTGCCAGCGGGACTAGCCCTTCCTACGAGCAGTACTTC.

This chain joins TRBV18 and TRBJ2-1; 8 bases are shared with TRBD1. Trimming cost V 2 bases and J 8 bases; bases outside gene matches: 5. Germline V CDR1 and CDR2: KGHSH, LQKENI. The CDR3 totals 14 residues. CDR3 DNA: TGTGCCAGCTCACCAGCAGGGGGCGGGGATGAGCAGTTCTTC. Protein: CASSPAGGGDEQFF.

The chain uses TRBV2 and TRBJ2-6, with D possibly being TRBD2 (6 bases). The V gene's germline CDR1 is SNHLY and CDR2 FYNNEI. There are 17 residues in the CDR3. V was trimmed by 2 bases and J by 4 bases, leaving 15 bases between them. CDR3 DNA sequence: TGTGCCAGCAGTGAATGGGGCGGAGGGTCCGGGGCCAACGTCCTGACTTTC. It is translated as CASSEWGGGSGANVLTF.

This rearrangement joins TRBV7-2 to TRBJ2-2, with TRBD2 as a possible D gene (6 bases). Trimming removed 5 bases from V and 5 bases from J, with 15 bases in between. The CDR3 consists of 15 residues. CDR1 and CDR2 (germline): SGHTA, FQGNSA. The CDR3 DNA sequence: TGTGCCAGCAGCGCCCCGATGGCGGGGACCGGGGAGCTGTTTTTT. This sequence encodes CASSAPMAGTGELFF.

The chain carries TRBV7-3 and TRBJ1-6, with 7 bases that match TRBD1. The V segment lost 0 bases and the J segment 6 bases; nucleotides outside the gene matches: 2. Germline assignment: CDR1 SGHTA and CDR2 FQGTGA. The CDR3 totals 15 residues. For the CDR3, the DNA is TGTGCCAGCAGCTTAACCACAGGGGCTAATTCACCCCTCCACTTT. Translated, it gives CASSLTTGANSPLHF.

This chain uses TRBV7-3 with TRBJ1-6; no clear D. The germline gives CDR1 SGHTA, CDR2 FQGTGA. This CDR3 is 15 amino acids long. V lost 5 bases to trimming and J lost 7 bases, with 15 bases between them. CDR3 nucleotides: TGTGCCAGCAGCCCGTGGACTTCACCCAATTCACCCCTCCACTTT. As protein: CASSPWTSPNSPLHF.

The chain carries TRBV5-1 and TRBJ1-4; TRBD1 is a possible D gene (6 bases). This CDR3 contains 15 residues. V dropped 0 bases and J dropped 1 base, with 7 bases sitting between them. Germline V gives CDR1 SGHRS, CDR2 YFSETQ. The CDR3, as DNA: TGCGCCAGCAGCTTGGGCAGGGGAACTAATGAAAAACTGTTTTTT. Its translation is CASSLGRGTNEKLFF.

The chain combines TRBV24-1 with TRBJ2-7, with 7 nucleotides matching TRBD1. V shed 2 bases, J shed 3 bases, and the junction held 6 bases outside the gene matches. Germline loops: CDR1 KGHDR, CDR2 SFDVKD. The CDR3 is made up of 15 amino acids. The CDR3 DNA follows: TGTGCCACCAGTGATTCAGGGGACAGATACTACGAGCAGTACTTC. The encoded protein is CATSDSGDRYYEQYF.

V gene TRBV7-9 combines with J gene TRBJ2-3, with 13 positions matching TRBD2. The J segment lost 2 bases and the V segment lost 1 base, leaving 3 bases of the junction unmatched. This CDR3 is built from 17 residues. Germline lookup yields CDR1 SEHNR and CDR2 FQNEAQ (reference sequence). CDR3 loop: CASSLVLAGGNTDTQYF. In DNA, the CDR3 is TGTGCCAGCAGCTTAGTACTAGCGGGGGGGAACACAGATACGCAGTATTTT.

J is TRBJ1-5 and V is TRBV7-2, with D tentatively TRBD1 (5 bases). The CDR3 covers 16 residues. CDR1 and CDR2 (germline): SGHTA, FQGNSA. Trimming left V 1 base short and J 1 base short, with 11 bases between. CDR3 nucleotide sequence: TGTGCCAGCAGCTTAGGTGGGGGGAGGAGCAATCAGCCCCAGCATTTT. This encodes CASSLGGGRSNQPQHF.

The CDR3 DNA reads TGTGCCAGCAGCTTAACTAGGAACGAGCAGTACTTC. As protein: CASSLTRNEQYF. This chain joins TRBV5-6 and TRBJ2-7, with a tentative D call TRBD2 (5 bases). This CDR3 spans 12 amino acids. Germline V gene sequence: CDR1 SGHDT, CDR2 YYEEEE. Trimming removed 2 bases at V and 5 bases at J, with 8 bases between.

The V gene is TRBV24-1, the J gene TRBJ2-7; maybe TRBD1 (5 bases). The V gene lost 2 bases and the J gene lost 0 bases, with 10 bases spanning the gap. CDR3 length: 15 amino acids. Germline V gives CDR1 KGHDR, CDR2 SFDVKD. The CDR3 DNA sequence: TGTGCCACCAGTGATTCCCACAGGACCTCCTACGAGCAGTACTTC. This codes for CATSDSHRTSYEQYF.

The genes are TRBV6-5 and TRBJ1-2; TRBD1 is a possible D gene (5 bases). The germline gives CDR1 MNHEY, CDR2 SVGAGI. V was pared by 2 bases and J by 4 bases, with 11 bases between. The CDR3 is made up of 14 amino acids. CDR3 in DNA: TGTGCCAGCAGTTACAGGAGGGGCCCCTATGGCTACACCTTC. It encodes CASSYRRGPYGYTF.

This clone has a handful of counts. The chain uses TRBV7-8 and TRBJ2-7, with D hard to call. Looked up from germline, CDR1 is SGHVS and CDR2 is FQNEAQ. Trimming pared 5 bases from V and 6 bases from J, leaving 14 bases between. This CDR3 has 13 amino acids. The CDR3 spells CASSTGPSGEQYF. The CDR3 DNA reads as TGTGCCAGCAGCACGGGTCCCTCGGGCGAGCAGTACTTC. The full variable domain, completed using reference TRBV7-8 and TRBJ2-7, is GAGVSQSPRYKVAKRGQDVALRCDPISGHVSLFWYQQALGQGPEFLTYFQNEAQLDKSGLPSDRFFAERPEGSVSTLKIQRTQQEDSAVYLCASSTGPSGEQYFGPGTRLTVT.

V is TRBV2 and J is TRBJ2-7; a possible D gene is TRBD2 (5 bases). The V end was cut by 3 bases, the J end by 4 bases, with 7 bases between. Germline-derived CDR1 and CDR2 are SNHLY and FYNNEI. CDR3 length equals 12 residues. The CDR3 coding sequence is TGTGCCAGCAGTGACCGGGGTTACGAGCAGTACTTC. It encodes CASSDRGYEQYF.

CDR3 coding DNA: TGTGCCAGCAGCTTAAAAACAGGGGGCACCGGGGAGCTGTTTTTT. This codes for CASSLKTGGTGELFF. The genes are TRBV7-8 and TRBJ2-2, with 8 bases aligning to TRBD1. CDR1 is SGHVS and CDR2 is FQNEAQ in the germline V gene. The V and J ends lost 2 bases and 4 bases, in that order; junction bases with no gene match: 3. The CDR3 runs 15 residues.

The rearrangement joins TRBV25-1 to TRBJ1-1; D is undetermined. CDR1 is MGHDK, CDR2 SYGVNS, per germline. The CDR3 extends over 15 amino acids. V lost 4 bases and J 5 bases, leaving 17 bases between the germline ends. The CDR3 DNA is TGTGCCAGCAGTGCCTCACGCGGGAGAGGGACTGAAGCTTTCTTT. Amino acid sequence: CASSASRGRGTEAFF.

For the CDR3, the DNA is TGTGCCAGTAGCCAAAGGGGACAGGGGGGGATCAATCAGCCCCAGCATTTT. As protein: CASSQRGQGGINQPQHF. V usage is TRBV19 and J usage is TRBJ1-5, with 11 nucleotides matching TRBD1. This CDR3 spans 17 amino acids. Germline CDR1 is LNHDA and CDR2 is SQIVND (reference sequence). J was trimmed by 3 bases and V by 6 bases; bases with no gene match: 10.

The chain joins TRBV29-1 to TRBJ2-3; no firm D call. Germline CDR1 reads SQVTM; CDR2 reads ANQGSEA. V lost 4 bases and J 3 bases, leaving 8 bases between the germline ends. The CDR3 runs to 12 residues. This chain's CDR3 is CSVATGTDTQYF. The CDR3 DNA follows: TGCAGCGTTGCTACCGGGACAGATACGCAGTATTTT.

The chain recombines TRBV7-9 with TRBJ2-1, with 10 bases lining up with TRBD2. The CDR3 is made up of 16 amino acids. The germline CDR1 and CDR2 sequences are SEHNR and FQNEAQ (reference sequence). Germline trimming cut 5 bases from V and 4 bases from J; bases unmatched to any gene: 8. The CDR3 sequence: CASSVVLAGKYNEQFF. The CDR3 nucleotides are TGTGCCAGCAGCGTTGTACTAGCGGGAAAATACAATGAGCAGTTCTTC.